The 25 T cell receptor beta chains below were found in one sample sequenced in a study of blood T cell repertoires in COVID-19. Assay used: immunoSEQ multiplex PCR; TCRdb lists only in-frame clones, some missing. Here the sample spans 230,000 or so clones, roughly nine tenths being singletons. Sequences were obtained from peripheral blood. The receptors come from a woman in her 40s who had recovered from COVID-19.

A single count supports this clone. CDR3 region: CASSPTARGTYEQYF. The CDR3 bases are TGTGCCAGCAGCCCAACGGCCAGGGGCACCTACGAGCAGTACTTC. The chain couples TRBV7-3 to TRBJ2-7; D perhaps matches TRBD1 (6 bases). Germline V CDR1 and CDR2: SGHTA, FQGTGA. This CDR3 contains 15 residues. Trimming took 5 bases from V and 2 from J, leaving 16 bases between them.

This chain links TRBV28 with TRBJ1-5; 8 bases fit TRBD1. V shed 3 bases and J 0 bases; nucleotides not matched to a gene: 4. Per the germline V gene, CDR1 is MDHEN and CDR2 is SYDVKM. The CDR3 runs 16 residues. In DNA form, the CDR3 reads TGTGCCAGCAGTTTTCACAGGGGGAATAGCAATCAGCCCCAGCATTTT. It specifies CASSFHRGNSNQPQHF.

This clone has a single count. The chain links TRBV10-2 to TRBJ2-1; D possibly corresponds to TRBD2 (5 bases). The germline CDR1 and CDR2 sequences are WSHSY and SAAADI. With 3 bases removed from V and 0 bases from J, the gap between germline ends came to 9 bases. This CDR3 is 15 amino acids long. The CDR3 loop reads CASSDSARSYNEQFF. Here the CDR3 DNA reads TGCGCCAGCAGTGATAGCGCTCGCTCCTACAATGAGCAGTTCTTC.

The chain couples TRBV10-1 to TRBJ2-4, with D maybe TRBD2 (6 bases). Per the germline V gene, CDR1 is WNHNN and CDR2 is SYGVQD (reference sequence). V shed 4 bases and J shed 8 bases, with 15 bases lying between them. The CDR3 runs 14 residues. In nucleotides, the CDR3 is TGCGCCAGCAGTGTTACCGGGAGTCCGGACATTCAGTACTTC. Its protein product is CASSVTGSPDIQYF.

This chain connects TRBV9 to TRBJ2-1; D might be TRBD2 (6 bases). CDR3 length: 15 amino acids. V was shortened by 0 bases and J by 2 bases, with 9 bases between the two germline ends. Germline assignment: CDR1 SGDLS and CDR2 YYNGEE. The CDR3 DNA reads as TGTGCCAGCAGCGTAGGTGGCGGGACCTACAATGAGCAGTTCTTC. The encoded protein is CASSVGGGTYNEQFF.

This chain's CDR3 is CASSLDGGVYNEQFF. CDR3 DNA: TGTGCCAGCAGCTTAGACGGGGGGGTTTACAATGAGCAGTTCTTC. The chain links TRBV7-2 to TRBJ2-1, with TRBD2 matching over 8 bases. The CDR3 has 15 amino acids. Germline CDR1 reads SGHTA; CDR2 reads FQGNSA. V gave up 1 base and J gave up 4 bases; unmatched junction bases: 3.

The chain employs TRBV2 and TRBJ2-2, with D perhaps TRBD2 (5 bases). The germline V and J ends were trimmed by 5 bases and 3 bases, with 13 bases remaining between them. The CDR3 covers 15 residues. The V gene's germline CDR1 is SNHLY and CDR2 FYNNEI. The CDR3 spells CASSRSAADTGELFF. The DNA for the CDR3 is TGTGCCAGCAGTCGTAGCGCTGCGGACACCGGGGAGCTGTTTTTT.

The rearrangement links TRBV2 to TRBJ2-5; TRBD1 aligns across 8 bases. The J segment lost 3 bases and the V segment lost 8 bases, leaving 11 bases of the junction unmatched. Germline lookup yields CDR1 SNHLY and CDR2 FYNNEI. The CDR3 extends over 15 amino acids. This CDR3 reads CASVAVVTGEETQYF. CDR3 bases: TGTGCCAGCGTGGCGGTAGTGACAGGGGAAGAGACCCAGTACTTC.

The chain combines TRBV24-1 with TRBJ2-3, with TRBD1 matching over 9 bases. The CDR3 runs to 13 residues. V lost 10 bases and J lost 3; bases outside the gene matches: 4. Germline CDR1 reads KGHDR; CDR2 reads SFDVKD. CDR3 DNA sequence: TGTGCCACTAACAGGGGGCGGACAGATACGCAGTATTTT. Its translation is CATNRGRTDTQYF.

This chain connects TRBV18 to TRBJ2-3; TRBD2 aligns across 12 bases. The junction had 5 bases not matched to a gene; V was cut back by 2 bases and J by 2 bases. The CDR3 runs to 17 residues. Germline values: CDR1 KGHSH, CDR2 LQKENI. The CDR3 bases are TGTGCCAGCTCACCATACGCTAGCGGGGGGGCCACAGATACGCAGTATTTT. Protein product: CASSPYASGGATDTQYF.

The chain's CDR3 is CASRLEGTQYF. In nucleotides, the CDR3 is TGTGCCAGCAGACTAGAAGGGACCCAGTACTTC. The chain links TRBV2 to TRBJ2-5; possible D gene TRBD2, 5 bases. V was shortened by 6 bases and J by 7 bases, with 9 bases between the two germline ends. CDR3 length: 11 amino acids. The germline V gene has CDR1 SNHLY and CDR2 FYNNEI.

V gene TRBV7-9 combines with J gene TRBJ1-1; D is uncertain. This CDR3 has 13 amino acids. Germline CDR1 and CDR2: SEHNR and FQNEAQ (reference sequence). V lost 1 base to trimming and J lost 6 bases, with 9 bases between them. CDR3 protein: CASSLEAAPEAFF. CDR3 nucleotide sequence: TGTGCCAGCAGCTTAGAGGCGGCTCCTGAAGCTTTCTTT. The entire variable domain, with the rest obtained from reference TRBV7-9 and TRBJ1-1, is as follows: DTGVSQNPRHKITKRGQNVTFRCDPISEHNRLYWYRQTLGQGPEFLTYFQNEAQLEKSRLLSDRFSAERPKGSFSTLEIQRTEQGDSAMYLCASSLEAAPEAFFGQGTRLTVV.

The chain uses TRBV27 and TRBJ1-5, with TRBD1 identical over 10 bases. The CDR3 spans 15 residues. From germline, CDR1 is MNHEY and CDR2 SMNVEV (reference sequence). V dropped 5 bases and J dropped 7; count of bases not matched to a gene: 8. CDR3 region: CASSPGTGALQPQHF. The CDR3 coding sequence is TGTGCCAGCAGTCCTGGGACAGGGGCGTTGCAGCCCCAGCATTTT.

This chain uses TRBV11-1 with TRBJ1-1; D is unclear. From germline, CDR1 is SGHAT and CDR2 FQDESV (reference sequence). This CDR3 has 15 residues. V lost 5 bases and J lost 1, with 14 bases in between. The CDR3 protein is CASSGRTVGNTEAFF. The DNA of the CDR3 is TGTGCCAGCAGCGGGAGGACCGTGGGGAACACTGAAGCTTTCTTT.

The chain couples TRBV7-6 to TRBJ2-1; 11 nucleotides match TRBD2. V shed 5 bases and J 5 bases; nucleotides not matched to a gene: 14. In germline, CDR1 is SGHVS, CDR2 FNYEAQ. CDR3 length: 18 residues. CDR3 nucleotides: TGTGCCAGCAGCCTCGTCCACGGGCTAGCGGGGGGCCACAATGAGCAGTTCTTC. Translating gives CASSLVHGLAGGHNEQFF.

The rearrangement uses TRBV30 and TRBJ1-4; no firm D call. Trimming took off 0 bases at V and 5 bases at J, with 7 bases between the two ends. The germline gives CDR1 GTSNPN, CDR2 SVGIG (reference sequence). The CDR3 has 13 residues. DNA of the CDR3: TGTGCCTGGAGTGTACAACAAAATGAAAAACTGTTTTTT. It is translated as CAWSVQQNEKLFF. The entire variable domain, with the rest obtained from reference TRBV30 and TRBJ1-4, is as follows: SQTIHQWPATLVQPVGSPLSLECTVEGTSNPNLYWYRQAAGRGLQLLFYSVGIGQISSEVPQNLSASRPQDRQFILSSKKLLLSDSGFYLCAWSVQQNEKLFFGSGTQLSVL.

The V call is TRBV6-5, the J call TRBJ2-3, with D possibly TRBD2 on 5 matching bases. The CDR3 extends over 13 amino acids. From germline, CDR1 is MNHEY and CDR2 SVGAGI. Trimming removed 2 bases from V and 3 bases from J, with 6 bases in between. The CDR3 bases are TGTGCCAGCAGTTACACTAGAACAGATACGCAGTATTTT. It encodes CASSYTRTDTQYF.

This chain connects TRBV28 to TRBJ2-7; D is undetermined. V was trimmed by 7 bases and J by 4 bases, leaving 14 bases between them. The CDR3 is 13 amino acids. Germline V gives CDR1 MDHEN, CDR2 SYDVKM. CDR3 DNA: TGTGCCAGCATGCAAGCACGGTTATACGAGCAGTACTTC. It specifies CASMQARLYEQYF.

The CDR3 here is CASSIGTVLHF. The CDR3, as DNA: TGTGCCAGCAGCATAGGGACAGTTCTCCACTTT. The chain couples TRBV5-4 to TRBJ1-6, with 7 bases aligning to TRBD1. V dropped 4 bases and J dropped 16; count of bases not matched to a gene: 5. Germline V lookup: CDR1 SGHNT, CDR2 YYREEE (reference sequence). CDR3 length: 11 amino acids.

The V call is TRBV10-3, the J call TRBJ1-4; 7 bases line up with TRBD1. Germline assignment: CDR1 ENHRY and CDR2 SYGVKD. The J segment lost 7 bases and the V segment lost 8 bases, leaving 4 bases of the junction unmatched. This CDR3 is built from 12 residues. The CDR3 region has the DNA TGTGCCATCGCGAGGGACAGTGAAAAACTGTTTTTT. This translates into CAIARDSEKLFF.

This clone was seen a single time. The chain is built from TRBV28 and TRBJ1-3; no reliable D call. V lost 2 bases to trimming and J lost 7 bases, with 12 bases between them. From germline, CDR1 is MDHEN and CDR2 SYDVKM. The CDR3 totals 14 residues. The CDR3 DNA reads TGTGCCAGCAGTTTAGAAAGATTCGGGAACACCATATATTTT. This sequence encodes CASSLERFGNTIYF.

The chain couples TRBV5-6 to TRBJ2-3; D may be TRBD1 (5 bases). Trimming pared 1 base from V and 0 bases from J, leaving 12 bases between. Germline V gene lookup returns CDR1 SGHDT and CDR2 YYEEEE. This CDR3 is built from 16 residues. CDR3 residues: CASSLRGGISTDTQYF. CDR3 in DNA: TGTGCCAGCAGCTTGAGGGGTGGAATTAGCACAGATACGCAGTATTTT.

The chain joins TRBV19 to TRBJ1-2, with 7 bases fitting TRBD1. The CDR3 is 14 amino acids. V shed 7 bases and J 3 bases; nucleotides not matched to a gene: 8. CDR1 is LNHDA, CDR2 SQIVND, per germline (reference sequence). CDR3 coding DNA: TGTGCCAGTAATTGGGACAGATCTTACTATGGCTACACCTTC. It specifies CASNWDRSYYGYTF.

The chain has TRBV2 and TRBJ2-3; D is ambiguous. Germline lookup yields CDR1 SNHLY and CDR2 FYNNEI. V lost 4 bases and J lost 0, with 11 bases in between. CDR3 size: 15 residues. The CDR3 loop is CASSGSVASTDTQYF. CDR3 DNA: TGTGCCAGCAGTGGAAGCGTAGCTAGCACAGATACGCAGTATTTT.

The CDR3 DNA is TGTGCCAGCAGCTTGCGGGGGAACACTGAAGCTTTCTTT. Protein product: CASSLRGNTEAFF. The chain employs TRBV13 and TRBJ1-1; D call uncertain. Germline V gives CDR1 PRHDT, CDR2 FYEKMQ (reference sequence). V dropped 3 bases and J dropped 1 base, with 6 bases sitting between them. The CDR3 length is 13 residues.